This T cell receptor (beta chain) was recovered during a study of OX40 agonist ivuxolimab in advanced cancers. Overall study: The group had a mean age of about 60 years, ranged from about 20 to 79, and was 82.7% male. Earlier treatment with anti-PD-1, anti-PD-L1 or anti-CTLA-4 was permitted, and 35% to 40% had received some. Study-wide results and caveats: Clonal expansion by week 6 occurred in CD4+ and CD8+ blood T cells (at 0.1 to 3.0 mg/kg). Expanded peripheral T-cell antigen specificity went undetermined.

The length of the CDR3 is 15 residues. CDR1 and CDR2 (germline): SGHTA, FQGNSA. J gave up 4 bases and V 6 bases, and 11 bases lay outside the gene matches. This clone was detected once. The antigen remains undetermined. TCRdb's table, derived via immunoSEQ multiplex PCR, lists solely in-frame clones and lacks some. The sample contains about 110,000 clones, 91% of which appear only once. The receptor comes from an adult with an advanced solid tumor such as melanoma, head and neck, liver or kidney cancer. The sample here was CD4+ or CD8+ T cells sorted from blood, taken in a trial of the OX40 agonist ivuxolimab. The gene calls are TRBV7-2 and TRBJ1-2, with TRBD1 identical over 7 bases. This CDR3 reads CASSSNRGAFYGYTF. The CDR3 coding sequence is TGTGCCAGCAGTAGTAACAGGGGCGCTTTCTATGGCTACACCTTC.